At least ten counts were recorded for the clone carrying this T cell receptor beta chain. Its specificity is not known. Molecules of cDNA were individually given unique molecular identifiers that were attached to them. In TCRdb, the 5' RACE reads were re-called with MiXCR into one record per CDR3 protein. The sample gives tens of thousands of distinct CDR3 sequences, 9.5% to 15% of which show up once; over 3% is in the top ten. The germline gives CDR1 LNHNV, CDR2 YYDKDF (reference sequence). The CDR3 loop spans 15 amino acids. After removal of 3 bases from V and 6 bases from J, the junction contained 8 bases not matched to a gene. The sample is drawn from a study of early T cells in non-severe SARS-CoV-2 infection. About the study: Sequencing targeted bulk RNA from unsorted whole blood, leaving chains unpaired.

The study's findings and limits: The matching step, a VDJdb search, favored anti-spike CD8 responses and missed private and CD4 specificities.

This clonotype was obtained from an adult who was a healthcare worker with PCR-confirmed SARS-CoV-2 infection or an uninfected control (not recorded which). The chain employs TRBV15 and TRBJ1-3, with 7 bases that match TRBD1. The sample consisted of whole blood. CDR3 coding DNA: TGTGCCACCAGCAGTCCACCACAGGGGACAAACACCATATATTTT. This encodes CATSSPPQGTNTIYF.